The next 32 T cell receptor beta chains were all read from a single sample in a study of OX40 agonist ivuxolimab in advanced cancers. The protocol was immunoSEQ multiplex PCR, while the TCRdb copy is restricted to in-frame clones and leaves out a portion. The sample includes over 65,000 clones, approximately 86% of them seen just once. Sequences were derived from CD4+ or CD8+ T cells sorted from blood, sampled in a trial of the OX40 agonist ivuxolimab. The source is an adult with an advanced solid tumor such as melanoma, head and neck, liver or kidney cancer.

CDR3 residues: CASSTTGHSYEQYF. In DNA, the CDR3 is TGTGCCAGTAGCACTACGGGACATTCCTACGAGCAGTACTTC. The chain uses TRBV19 and TRBJ2-7, with D possibly being TRBD1 (6 bases). With 6 bases removed from V and 1 base from J, the gap between germline ends came to 13 bases. Germline CDR1 LNHDA, CDR2 SQIVND (reference sequence). The length of the CDR3 is 14 residues. Full variable domain (outside the CDR3, taken from reference TRBV19 and TRBJ2-7): DGGITQSPKYLFRKEGQNVTLSCEQNLNHDAMYWYRQDPGQGLRLIYYSQIVNDFQKGDIAEGYSVSREKKESFPLTVTSAQKNPTAFYLCASSTTGHSYEQYFGPGTRLTVT.

This sequence joins TRBV18 and TRBJ2-7; D might be TRBD1 (7 bases). The CDR3 covers 15 residues. The germline V gene encodes CDR1 KGHSH and CDR2 LQKENI. Between the trimmed V and J ends, which lost 3 bases and 7 bases, there was a span of 19 bases. CDR3 sequence: CASSPQGRGALEQYF. CDR3 bases: TGTGCCAGCTCACCCCAAGGCAGGGGGGCTTTAGAGCAGTACTTC.

The chain combines TRBV7-2 with TRBJ2-5, with TRBD2 identical over 8 bases. The V gene end was trimmed by 7 bases and the J gene end by 4 bases; junction bases not matched to a gene: 11. Germline lookup yields CDR1 SGHTA and CDR2 FQGNSA. This CDR3 comprises 15 residues. CDR3 DNA sequence: TGTGCCAGCACCAAAGCCGGGACTAGTGGAGAGACCCAGTACTTC. Its translation is CASTKAGTSGETQYF.

The chain couples TRBV28 to TRBJ1-2; D is unclear. V lost 7 bases, J lost 6 bases, and 30 bases lay in between. CDR1 is MDHEN, CDR2 SYDVKM, per germline. This CDR3 comprises 18 residues. The chain's CDR3 is CASTYRVAIRSNANGYTF. The CDR3 nucleotides are TGTGCCAGCACTTACCGGGTGGCCATCCGGAGTAACGCAAATGGCTACACCTTC.

The chain is built from TRBV5-6 and TRBJ1-6; 7 bases fit TRBD1. The CDR3 has 14 amino acids. V was pared by 5 bases and J by 6 bases, with 5 bases of the junction left unmatched. CDR1 and CDR2 (germline): SGHDT, YYEEEE. CDR3 sequence (DNA): TGTGCCAGCAGTTATGACAGGGCTAATTCACCCCTCCACTTT. Protein product: CASSYDRANSPLHF.

J is TRBJ2-3 and V is TRBV19, with TRBD2 matching 15 bases. The CDR3 has 18 residues. CDR1 is LNHDA, CDR2 SQIVND, per germline (reference sequence). With 5 bases clipped from V and 2 bases from J, the junction kept 8 bases outside the gene matches. The CDR3 reads CASSSQGTSGGYTDTQYF. CDR3 nucleotides: TGTGCCAGTAGTTCACAAGGGACTAGCGGGGGGTACACAGATACGCAGTATTTT.

The genes are TRBV28 and TRBJ2-2; 11 bases match TRBD2. CDR1 and CDR2 (germline): MDHEN, SYDVKM. Unmatched junction bases numbered 8, after V lost 5 bases and J lost 0 bases. The CDR3 runs to 18 residues. The DNA of the CDR3 is TGTGCCAGCAGTCGACTAGCGGGGCTTTGGGCGAACACCGGGGAGCTGTTTTTT. This gives the protein CASSRLAGLWANTGELFF.

The chain joins TRBV18 to TRBJ1-4; possibly TRBD1 for D (6 bases). V was trimmed by 4 bases and J by 7 bases, leaving 10 bases between them. CDR3 length equals 13 residues. Germline assignment: CDR1 KGHSH and CDR2 LQKENI. The CDR3 DNA follows: TGTGCCAGCTCACAGGCACAGGGTGAAAAACTGTTTTTT. It codes for CASSQAQGEKLFF.

The chain has TRBV29-1 and TRBJ2-6; the D is unclear. CDR1 SQVTM and CDR2 ANQGSEA come from the germline V gene. V dropped 3 bases and J dropped 5 bases, with 2 bases sitting between them. This CDR3 comprises 11 residues. CDR3 region: CSVDWANVLTF. Here the CDR3 DNA reads TGCAGCGTTGACTGGGCCAACGTCCTGACTTTC.

Here the CDR3 DNA reads TGTGCCAGCAGCTTCCCTAACCGCCGCGCAGATACGCAGTATTTT. Residues: CASSFPNRRADTQYF. The chain is built from TRBV5-4 and TRBJ2-3; D remains ambiguous. The V end lost 2 bases, the J end lost 4 bases, and 14 bases lay between the germline ends. Germline V gives CDR1 SGHNT, CDR2 YYREEE (reference sequence). This CDR3 contains 15 residues.

This clone was picked up a small number of times. V and J are TRBV5-1 and TRBJ1-4, with TRBD1 as a possible D gene (5 bases). This CDR3 region has 15 residues. Trimming left V 0 bases short and J 3 bases short, with 9 bases between. Germline V gene sequence: CDR1 SGHRS, CDR2 YFSETQ. The CDR3 region has the DNA TGCGCCAGCAGCTTGGAGGCAGGGCCTAATGAAAAACTGTTTTTT. Protein sequence: CASSLEAGPNEKLFF.

The rearrangement joins TRBV19 to TRBJ1-4; no firm D call. Germline CDR1 and CDR2: LNHDA and SQIVND (reference sequence). This CDR3 comprises 13 residues. The V and J ends lost 6 bases and 6 bases respectively, with 11 bases between them. The CDR3 region has the DNA TGTGCCAGTAGAAGTTTCGGCGATGAAAAACTGTTTTTT. It translates to CASRSFGDEKLFF.

The rearrangement links TRBV28 to TRBJ1-1; D is uncertain. Trimming left V 6 bases short and J 10 bases short, with 15 bases between. The germline V gene encodes CDR1 MDHEN and CDR2 SYDVKM. The CDR3 loop spans 12 amino acids. Here the CDR3 DNA reads TGTGCCAGCAGGTCGGGGAGACACGCAGCTTTCTTT. Encoded protein: CASRSGRHAAFF.

This clone was picked up a small number of times. The chain is built from TRBV28 and TRBJ1-5; the match to TRBD1 covers 8 bases. Looked up from germline, CDR1 is MDHEN and CDR2 is SYDVKM. The CDR3 is made up of 17 amino acids. V lost 8 bases, J lost 7 bases, and 19 bases stayed unmatched. The CDR3 loop is CASHERRSRGRGQPQHF. As DNA, the CDR3 is TGTGCCAGCCACGAGCGGCGGTCCAGGGGGCGCGGGCAGCCCCAGCATTTT. Based on the CDR3 plus reference TRBV28 and TRBJ1-5, the full variable domain is DVKVTQSSRYLVKRTGEKVFLECVQDMDHENMFWYRQDPGLGLRLIYFSYDVKMKEKGDIPEGYSVSREKKERFSLILESASTNQTSMYLCASHERRSRGRGQPQHFGDGTRLSIL.

The rearrangement links TRBV5-6 to TRBJ2-2, with D possibly matching TRBD2 (5 bases). Trimming shortened V by 0 bases and J by 0 bases, and 6 bases separated the two germline ends. This CDR3 comprises 15 residues. Per the germline V gene, CDR1 is SGHDT and CDR2 is YYEEEE. The CDR3 loop is CASSLGLPNTGELFF. The CDR3 DNA sequence: TGTGCCAGCAGCTTGGGACTACCGAACACCGGGGAGCTGTTTTTT.

V usage is TRBV7-2 and J usage is TRBJ2-7; D possibly matches TRBD1 or TRBD2 (5 bases each). V dropped 1 base and J dropped 4 bases, with 11 bases sitting between them. The germline V gene encodes CDR1 SGHTA and CDR2 FQGNSA. The CDR3 runs 14 residues. In DNA form, the CDR3 reads TGTGCCAGCAGCTTAGGGGGGTCGACTTACGAGCAGTACTTC. It encodes CASSLGGSTYEQYF.

The chain uses TRBV5-1 and TRBJ1-1; D gene ambiguous. The V end lost 1 base, the J end lost 1 base, and 8 bases lay between the germline ends. Germline CDR1 is SGHRS and CDR2 is YFSETQ. The CDR3 is made up of 14 amino acids. The CDR3 here is CASSLSAPNTEAFF. CDR3 coding DNA: TGCGCCAGCAGCTTGTCAGCACCGAACACTGAAGCTTTCTTT. The whole variable domain, remainder taken from reference TRBV5-1 and TRBJ1-1, is KAGVTQTPRYLIKTRGQQVTLSCSPISGHRSVSWYQQTPGQGLQFLFEYFSETQRNKGNFPGRFSGRQFSNSRSEMNVSTLELGDSALYLCASSLSAPNTEAFFGQGTRLTVV.

The CDR3 bases are TGTGCCAGCAGTGAACGGATACAGGCGCAATATGGCTACACCTTC. As protein: CASSERIQAQYGYTF. The chain combines TRBV6-1 with TRBJ1-2; weak D call: TRBD1 (5 bases). There are 15 residues in the CDR3. Germline lookup yields CDR1 MNHNS and CDR2 SASEGT. V lost 2 bases and J 5 bases, leaving 15 bases between the germline ends.

The chain couples TRBV9 to TRBJ1-6; TRBD1 agrees at 9 bases. V lost 3 bases to trimming and J lost 10 bases; unmatched junction nucleotides: 8. Looked up from germline, CDR1 is SGDLS and CDR2 is YYNGEE. The CDR3 totals 15 residues. CDR3: CASSGGQGSLSPLHF. The DNA of the CDR3 is TGTGCCAGCAGCGGAGGACAGGGGAGTTTGTCACCCCTCCACTTT.

The CDR3 loop reads CASSMRGKNTGELFF. CDR3 coding DNA: TGTGCCAGTAGTATGCGGGGCAAGAACACCGGGGAGCTGTTTTTT. This chain connects TRBV19 to TRBJ2-2; the D gene is possibly TRBD2 (6 bases). V gave up 3 bases and J gave up 1 base, with 9 bases separating them. CDR3 length: 15 residues. Germline-derived CDR1 and CDR2 are LNHDA and SQIVND (reference sequence).

V usage is TRBV7-3 and J usage is TRBJ1-2; TRBD1 matches 7 bases. The CDR3 is 14 amino acids. The germline V gene encodes CDR1 SGHTA and CDR2 FQGTGA. Trimming took 5 bases from V and 8 from J; bases not matched to a gene: 11. The CDR3 reads CASSHGEGARGYTF. CDR3 coding DNA: TGTGCCAGCAGCCACGGGGAGGGGGCTCGCGGCTACACCTTC.

The chain recombines TRBV5-1 with TRBJ2-7, with 10 bases matching TRBD2. The J segment lost 7 bases and the V segment lost 4 bases, leaving 14 bases of the junction unmatched. The CDR3 has 16 amino acids. The germline gives CDR1 SGHRS, CDR2 YFSETQ. The CDR3 coding sequence is TGCGCCAGCAGCGGGACACTCGCTAGCGGGGGTCGGGAGCAGTACTTC. Amino acids: CASSGTLASGGREQYF.

This clone was counted a single time. This chain uses TRBV7-9 with TRBJ2-7; 7 bases map to TRBD1. V lost 2 bases and J lost 4; bases outside the gene matches: 11. In germline, CDR1 is SEHNR, CDR2 FQNEAQ (reference sequence). The CDR3 has 16 residues. CDR3 in amino acids: CASSLPPGQAKYEQYF. The CDR3, as DNA: TGTGCCAGCAGCTTACCTCCTGGACAGGCTAAGTACGAGCAGTACTTC. Variable domain in full (rest from reference TRBV7-9 and TRBJ2-7): DTGVSQNPRHKITKRGQNVTFRCDPISEHNRLYWYRQTLGQGPEFLTYFQNEAQLEKSRLLSDRFSAERPKGSFSTLEIQRTEQGDSAMYLCASSLPPGQAKYEQYFGPGTRLTVT.

J is TRBJ1-1 and V is TRBV7-2, with D maybe TRBD1 (5 bases). The CDR3 runs to 13 residues. V lost 3 bases to trimming and J lost 5 bases, with 10 bases between them. In germline, CDR1 is SGHTA, CDR2 FQGNSA. This CDR3 is CASSFGGGTEAFF. Written as DNA, the CDR3 is TGTGCCAGCAGCTTCGGTGGGGGGACTGAAGCTTTCTTT.

The J gene is TRBJ2-2, the V gene TRBV11-2; D gene ambiguous. The CDR3 totals 12 residues. The V gene's germline CDR1 is SGHAT and CDR2 FQNNGV. The germline V and J ends were trimmed by 1 base and 7 bases, with 4 bases remaining between them. The chain's CDR3 is CASSLAGGELFF. The CDR3 nucleotides are TGTGCCAGCAGCTTAGCCGGCGGGGAGCTGTTTTTT.

V and J are TRBV6-1 and TRBJ2-7; a possible D gene is TRBD2 (5 bases). V dropped 6 bases and J dropped 3 bases, with 9 bases sitting between them. The CDR3 extends over 12 amino acids. Germline V gives CDR1 MNHNS, CDR2 SASEGT. The CDR3 loop is CASRDWGYEQYF. The CDR3 DNA sequence: TGTGCCAGCAGGGACTGGGGCTACGAGCAGTACTTC.

V is TRBV7-9 and J is TRBJ1-2, with D unclear. The CDR3 has 15 amino acids. V lost 6 bases, J lost 1 base, and 15 bases lay in between. The germline V gene encodes CDR1 SEHNR and CDR2 FQNEAQ (reference sequence). The CDR3 DNA reads TGTGCCAGCAGGGGGAGGGCTGGCGATAACTATGGCTACACCTTC. This translates into CASRGRAGDNYGYTF.

The chain joins TRBV4-2 to TRBJ1-3; D is ambiguous. The CDR3 loop spans 15 amino acids. V was shortened by 7 bases and J by 0 bases, with 13 bases between the two germline ends. From germline, CDR1 is LGHNA and CDR2 YNFKEQ. The CDR3 region has the DNA TGTGCCAGCAAGCGACCCGGGGACTCTGGAAACACCATATATTTT. Protein product: CASKRPGDSGNTIYF.

This clone was counted a single time. The chain recombines TRBV27 with TRBJ2-1; 11 bases agree with TRBD1. There are 17 residues in the CDR3. The V gene's germline CDR1 is MNHEY and CDR2 SMNVEV (reference sequence). The J segment lost 0 bases and the V segment lost 4 bases, leaving 5 bases of the junction unmatched. CDR3 region: CASSSTGTGGSYNEQFF. The CDR3 DNA sequence: TGTGCCAGCAGTTCGACCGGGACAGGGGGCTCCTACAATGAGCAGTTCTTC.

The rearrangement joins TRBV6-5 to TRBJ2-7; no reliable D call. Germline loops: CDR1 MNHEY, CDR2 SVGAGI. The CDR3 loop spans 15 amino acids. Trimming removed 4 bases from V and 3 bases from J, with 16 bases in between. The CDR3 coding sequence is TGTGCCAGCAGTTCCTCCGGAGAAACGAACTACGAGCAGTACTTC. It translates to CASSSSGETNYEQYF.

This clone was seen a single time. The genes are TRBV4-2 and TRBJ2-2, with D perhaps matching TRBD2 (6 bases). This CDR3 has 16 residues. The germline V gene has CDR1 LGHNA and CDR2 YNFKEQ. Deletions cut 4 bases from V and 2 bases from J, with 14 bases between. As DNA, the CDR3 is TGTGCCAGCAGCCCTCTCCCGGGACTCAACACCGGGGAGCTGTTTTTT. It specifies CASSPLPGLNTGELFF.

V usage is TRBV7-6 and J usage is TRBJ2-5, with a weak D call TRBD2 (5 bases). V dropped 1 base and J dropped 8 bases, with 14 bases sitting between them. The CDR3 has 14 amino acids. CDR1 is SGHVS, CDR2 FNYEAQ, per germline. The CDR3 protein is CASSLGDGPGTQYF. For the CDR3, the DNA is TGTGCCAGCAGCTTAGGTGACGGCCCGGGAACCCAGTACTTC.